Sequencing of this T cell receptor beta chain was carried out in a study of T cells after yellow fever vaccination. This clonotype was observed many times. Its antigen is not identified. Whole-study findings and limits: A minor fraction of clonotypes spanned both CD4 and CD8 compartments.

TCR cDNA was made by 5'RACE template switching, adding a universal primer site and UMIs. One entry per CDR3 protein, called by TCRdb with MiXCR from the 5' RACE reads. This sample has a few hundred thousand distinct CDR3 sequences, with approximately 4% found just once. Deletions cut 3 bases from V and 6 bases from J, with 11 bases between. The CDR3 spans 14 residues. The sequencing here drew on PBMCs, taken 5 days after the yellow fever booster vaccination. The rearrangement uses TRBV12-3 or TRBV12-4 and TRBJ1-4; D not resolved. This clonotype originated in a man aged 18 to 29 who received the YFV17D yellow fever vaccine. The CDR3: CASSFPTEYEKLFF. The CDR3, as DNA: TGTGCCAGCAGTTTCCCGACGGAGTATGAAAAACTGTTTTTT.